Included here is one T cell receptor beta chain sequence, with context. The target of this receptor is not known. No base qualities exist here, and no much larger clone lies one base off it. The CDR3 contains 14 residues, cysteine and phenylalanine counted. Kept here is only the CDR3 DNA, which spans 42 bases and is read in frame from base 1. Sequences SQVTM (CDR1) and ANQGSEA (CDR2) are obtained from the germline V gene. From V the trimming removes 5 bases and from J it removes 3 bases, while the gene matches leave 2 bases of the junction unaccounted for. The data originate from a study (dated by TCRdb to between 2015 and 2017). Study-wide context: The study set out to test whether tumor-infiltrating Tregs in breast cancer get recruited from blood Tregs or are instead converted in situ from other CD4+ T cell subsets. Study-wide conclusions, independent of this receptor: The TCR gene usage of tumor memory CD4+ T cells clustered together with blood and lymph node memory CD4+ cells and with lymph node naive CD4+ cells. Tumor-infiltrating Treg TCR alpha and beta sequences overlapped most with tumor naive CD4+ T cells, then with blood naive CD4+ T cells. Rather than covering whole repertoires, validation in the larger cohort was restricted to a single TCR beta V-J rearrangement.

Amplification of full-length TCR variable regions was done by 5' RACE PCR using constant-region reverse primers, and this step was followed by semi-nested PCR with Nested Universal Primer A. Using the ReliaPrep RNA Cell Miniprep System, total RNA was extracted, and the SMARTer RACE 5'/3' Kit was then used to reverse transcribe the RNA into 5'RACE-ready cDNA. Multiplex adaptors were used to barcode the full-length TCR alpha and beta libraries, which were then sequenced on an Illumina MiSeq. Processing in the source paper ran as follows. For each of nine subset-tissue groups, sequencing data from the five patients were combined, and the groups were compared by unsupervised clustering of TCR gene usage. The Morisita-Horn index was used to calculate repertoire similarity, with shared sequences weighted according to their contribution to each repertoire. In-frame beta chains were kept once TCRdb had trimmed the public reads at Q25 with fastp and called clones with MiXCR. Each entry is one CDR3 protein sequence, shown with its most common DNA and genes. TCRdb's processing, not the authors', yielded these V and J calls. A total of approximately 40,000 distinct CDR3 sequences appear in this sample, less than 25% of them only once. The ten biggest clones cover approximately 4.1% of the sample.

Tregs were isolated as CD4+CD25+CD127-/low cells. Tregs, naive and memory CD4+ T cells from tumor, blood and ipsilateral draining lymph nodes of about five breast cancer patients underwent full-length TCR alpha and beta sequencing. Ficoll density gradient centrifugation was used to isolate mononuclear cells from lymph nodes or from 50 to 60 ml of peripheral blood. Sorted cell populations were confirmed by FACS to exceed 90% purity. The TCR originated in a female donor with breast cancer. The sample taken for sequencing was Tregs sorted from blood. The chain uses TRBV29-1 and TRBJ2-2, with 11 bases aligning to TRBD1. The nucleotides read TGCAGCGTTTGGGACAGGGGGGACACCGGGGAGCTGTTTTTT. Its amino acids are CSVWDRGDTGELFF.